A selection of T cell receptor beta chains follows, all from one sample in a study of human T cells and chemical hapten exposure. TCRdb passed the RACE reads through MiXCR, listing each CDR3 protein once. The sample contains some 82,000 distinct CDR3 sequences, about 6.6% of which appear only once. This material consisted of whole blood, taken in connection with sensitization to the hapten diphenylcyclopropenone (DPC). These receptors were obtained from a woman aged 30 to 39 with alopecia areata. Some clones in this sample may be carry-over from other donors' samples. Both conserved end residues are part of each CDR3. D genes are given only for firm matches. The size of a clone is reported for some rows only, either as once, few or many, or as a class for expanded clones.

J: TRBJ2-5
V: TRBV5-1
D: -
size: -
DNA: TGCGCCAGCAGCTTACAAGACAGTAGTTATGAGACCCAGTACTTC
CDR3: CASSLQDSSYETQYF

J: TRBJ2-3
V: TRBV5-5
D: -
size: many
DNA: TGTGCCAGCAGCTTGGAAGCGGGTCGGACAGATACGCAGTATTTT
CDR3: CASSLEAGRTDTQYF

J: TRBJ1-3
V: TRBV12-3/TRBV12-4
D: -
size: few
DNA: TGTGCCAGCAGTTCTCTGACGGGTTACTCTGGAAACACCATATATTTT
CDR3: CASSSLTGYSGNTIYF

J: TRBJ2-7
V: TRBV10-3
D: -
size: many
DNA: TGTGCCACCGCCGGGACATCCTACGAGCAGTACTTC
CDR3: CATAGTSYEQYF

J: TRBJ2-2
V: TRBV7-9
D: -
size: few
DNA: TGTGCCAGCAGCTCTCAGAGAGACACCGGGGAGCTGTTTTTT
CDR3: CASSSQRDTGELFF

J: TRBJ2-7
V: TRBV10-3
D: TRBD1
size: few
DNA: TGTGCCATCAGAACAGGGGCCTACGAGCAGTACTTC
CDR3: CAIRTGAYEQYF

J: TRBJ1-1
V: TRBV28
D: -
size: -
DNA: TGTGCCAGCAGTTTACTGACTGCCATGAACACTGAAGCTTTCTTT
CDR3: CASSLLTAMNTEAFF

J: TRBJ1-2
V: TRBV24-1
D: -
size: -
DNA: TGTGCCACCAGGGACTCTAACTATGGCTACACCTTC
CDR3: CATRDSNYGYTF

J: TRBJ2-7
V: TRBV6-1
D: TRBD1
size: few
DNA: TGTGCCAGCAGAACACAGGGGGGAACCTACGAGCAGTACTTC
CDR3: CASRTQGGTYEQYF

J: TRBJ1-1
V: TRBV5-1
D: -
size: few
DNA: TGCGCCAGCAGCTTGGATTGGGGAATGAACACTGAAGCTTTCTTT
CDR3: CASSLDWGMNTEAFF

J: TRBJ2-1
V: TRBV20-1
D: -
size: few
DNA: TGCAGTGCTAGTAGTTTGTCGGGCAATATCTACAATGAGCAGTTCTTC
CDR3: CSASSLSGNIYNEQFF

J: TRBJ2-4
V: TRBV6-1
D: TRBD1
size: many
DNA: TGTGCCAGCGAAGGACAGGGGGCTAGCGGGCCTCAAGGGGCTCAGTACTTC
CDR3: CASEGQGASGPQGAQYF

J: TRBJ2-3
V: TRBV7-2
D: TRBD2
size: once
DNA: TGTGCCAGCAGCCCCCGATGGGCTAGCGGGGGGCACACAGATACGCAGTATTTT
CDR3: CASSPRWASGGHTDTQYF

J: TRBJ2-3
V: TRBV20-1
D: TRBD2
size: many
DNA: TGCAGTGCTAGAGCCCAGAGCGGGGGGGCCTCCTTGCAGTATTTT
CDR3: CSARAQSGGASLQYF

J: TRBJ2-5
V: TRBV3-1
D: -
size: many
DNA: TGTGCCAGCAGCCAAGCTCGCGCAGCGGCCCAGTACTTC
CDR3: CASSQARAAAQYF

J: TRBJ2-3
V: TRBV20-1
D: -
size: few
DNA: TGCAGTGCTAGAGAACAAAACCGGGACTTCGAAAAATCCACGCAGTATTTT
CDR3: CSAREQNRDFEKSTQYF

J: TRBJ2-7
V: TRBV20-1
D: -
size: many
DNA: TGCAGTGCTGCAAGCAGCTCCTACGAGCAGTACTTC
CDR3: CSAASSSYEQYF

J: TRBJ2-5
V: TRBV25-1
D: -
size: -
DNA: TGTGCCAGCAGTAAATATTCCTCAAAGACCCAGTACTTC
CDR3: CASSKYSSKTQYF

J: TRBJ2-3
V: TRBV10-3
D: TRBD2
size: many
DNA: TGTGCCATCAGTGGGACTAGCGGGGGGTACCGCACAGATACGCAGTATTTT
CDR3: CAISGTSGGYRTDTQYF

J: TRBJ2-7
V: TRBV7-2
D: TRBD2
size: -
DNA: TGTGCCAGCAGCTTACTGAGCGGGGGGGAATCCTACGAGCAGTACTTC
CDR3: CASSLLSGGESYEQYF

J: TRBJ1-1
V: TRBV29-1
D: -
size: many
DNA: TGCAGCGTTGACGTGGGCACTGAAGCTTTCTTT
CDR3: CSVDVGTEAFF

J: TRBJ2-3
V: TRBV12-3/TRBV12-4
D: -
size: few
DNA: TGTGCCAGCAGTGAAAGACAGGCTTCTGTGGATACGCAGTATTTT
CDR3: CASSERQASVDTQYF

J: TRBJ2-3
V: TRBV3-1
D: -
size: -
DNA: TGTGCCAGCAGCCAACCGAGCGCAGATACGCAGTATTTT
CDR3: CASSQPSADTQYF

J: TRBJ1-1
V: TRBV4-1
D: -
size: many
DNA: TGCGCCAGCAGCCAAGCGCGGGGGATGAACACTGAAGCTTTCTTT
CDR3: CASSQARGMNTEAFF

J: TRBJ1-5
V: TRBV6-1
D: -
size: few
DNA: TGTGCCGGCGGCGGAAGGGGGCAGCCCCAGCATTTT
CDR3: CAGGGRGQPQHF